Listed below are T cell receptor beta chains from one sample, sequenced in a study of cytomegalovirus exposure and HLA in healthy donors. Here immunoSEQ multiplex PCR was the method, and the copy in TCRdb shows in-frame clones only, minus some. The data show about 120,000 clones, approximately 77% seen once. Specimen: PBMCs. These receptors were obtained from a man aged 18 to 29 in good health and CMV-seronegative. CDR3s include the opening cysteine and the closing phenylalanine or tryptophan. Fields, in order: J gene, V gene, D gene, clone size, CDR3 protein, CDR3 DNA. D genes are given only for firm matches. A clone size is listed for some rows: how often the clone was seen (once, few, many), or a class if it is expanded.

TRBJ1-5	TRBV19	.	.	CASSIVDPGQPQHF	TGTGCCAGTAGTATCGTGGATCCGGGTCAGCCCCAGCATTTT
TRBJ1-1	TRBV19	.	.	CASTRTEKNTEAFF	TGTGCCAGTACTAGGACAGAAAAAAACACTGAAGCTTTCTTT
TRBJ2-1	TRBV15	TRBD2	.	CATSRDYSGGFNEQFF	TGTGCCACCAGCAGAGATTATAGCGGGGGGTTCAATGAGCAGTTCTTC
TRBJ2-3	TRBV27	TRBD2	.	CASSQLAGAKDTQYF	TGTGCCAGCAGTCAACTAGCGGGGGCGAAAGATACGCAGTATTTT
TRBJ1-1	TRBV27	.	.	CASSPNRVDTEAFF	TGTGCCAGCAGTCCCAACAGGGTTGACACTGAAGCTTTCTTT
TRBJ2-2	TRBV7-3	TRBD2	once	CASSLKHGGAGELFF	TGTGCCAGCAGCTTAAAACATGGGGGGGCCGGGGAGCTGTTTTTT
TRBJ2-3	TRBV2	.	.	CASKGQSTDTQYF	TGTGCCAGCAAAGGACAGTCCACAGATACGCAGTATTTT
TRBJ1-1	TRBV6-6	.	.	CASSPRGNSEAFF	TGTGCCAGCAGTCCCAGGGGTAACAGTGAAGCTTTCTTT
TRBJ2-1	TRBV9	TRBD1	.	CASSGTGDVNEQFF	TGTGCCAGCAGCGGGACAGGGGACGTCAATGAGCAGTTCTTC
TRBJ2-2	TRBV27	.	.	CASSTLEAPGELFF	TGTGCCAGCAGTACCCTAGAAGCGCCCGGGGAGCTGTTTTTT
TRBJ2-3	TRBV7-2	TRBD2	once	CASSLGGGTPTQYF	TGTGCCAGCAGCTTAGGCGGGGGGACCCCCACGCAGTATTTT
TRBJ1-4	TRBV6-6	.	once	CASSYARGDEKLFF	TGTGCCAGCAGTTACGCCAGGGGTGATGAAAAACTGTTTTTT
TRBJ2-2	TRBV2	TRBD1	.	CASSEVRTGGGNGELFF	TGTGCCAGCAGTGAAGTGAGGACAGGGGGCGGCAACGGGGAGCTGTTTTTT
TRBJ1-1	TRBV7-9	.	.	CASSLISVMNTEAFF	TGTGCCAGCAGCTTAATTTCGGTGATGAACACTGAAGCTTTCTTT
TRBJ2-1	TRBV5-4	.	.	CASSPGPSSYNEQFF	TGTGCCAGCAGCCCAGGTCCGAGCTCCTACAATGAGCAGTTCTTC
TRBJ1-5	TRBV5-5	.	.	CASSLDAGVAQPQHF	TGTGCCAGCAGCTTGGACGCAGGGGTGGCTCAGCCCCAGCATTTT
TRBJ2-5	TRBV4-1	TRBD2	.	CASSQDAGGEETQYF	TGCGCCAGCAGCCAAGATGCGGGGGGAGAAGAGACCCAGTACTTC
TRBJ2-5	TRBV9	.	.	CASSVEMLEETQYF	TGTGCCAGCAGCGTAGAGATGTTGGAGGAGACCCAGTACTTC
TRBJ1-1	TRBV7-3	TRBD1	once	CASSMSSLGQGAKAFF	TGTGCCAGCAGCATGTCTAGTCTTGGACAGGGGGCTAAAGCTTTCTTT
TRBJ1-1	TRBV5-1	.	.	CASSLAGGLNTEAFF	TGCGCCAGCAGCTTGGCGGGAGGGTTGAACACTGAAGCTTTCTTT
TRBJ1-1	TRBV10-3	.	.	CAISEIWQAPEAFF	TGTGCCATCAGTGAGATCTGGCAGGCTCCTGAAGCTTTCTTT
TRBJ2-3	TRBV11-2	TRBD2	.	CASSLAGGYTDTQYF	TGTGCCAGCAGCTTAGCGGGGGGGTACACAGATACGCAGTATTTT
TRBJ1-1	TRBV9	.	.	CASSPGVGDTEAFF	TGTGCCAGCAGCCCGGGGGTCGGAGACACTGAAGCTTTCTTT
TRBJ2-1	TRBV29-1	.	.	CSVEDSGSSYNEQFF	TGCAGCGTTGAAGATTCAGGAAGCTCCTACAATGAGCAGTTCTTC
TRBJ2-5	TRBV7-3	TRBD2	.	CASSWGLAGGYQETQYF	TGTGCCAGCAGCTGGGGACTAGCGGGGGGGTACCAAGAGACCCAGTACTTC
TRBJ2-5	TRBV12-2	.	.	CASRHEAGQGQKETQYF	TGTGCAAGTCGCCACGAGGCTGGACAGGGCCAAAAAGAGACCCAGTACTTC
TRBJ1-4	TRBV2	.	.	CASRAEYRGTNEKLFF	TGTGCCAGCAGGGCCGAATATAGGGGTACTAATGAAAAACTGTTTTTT
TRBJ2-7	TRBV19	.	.	CASSMTGIYEQYF	TGTGCCAGTAGTATGACCGGGATTTACGAGCAGTACTTC
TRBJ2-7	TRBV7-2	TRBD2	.	CASSLFGRGGLANNEQYF	TGTGCCAGCAGCTTATTTGGTCGAGGGGGACTAGCGAACAACGAGCAGTACTTC
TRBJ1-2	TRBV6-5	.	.	CASNRLGGSHGYTF	TGTGCCAGCAATCGACTGGGGGGTTCCCATGGCTACACCTTC
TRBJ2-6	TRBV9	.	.	CASSVAGANVLTF	TGTGCCAGCAGCGTAGCAGGGGCCAACGTCCTGACTTTC
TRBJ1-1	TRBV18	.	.	CASSGQLNTEAFF	TGTGCCAGCTCAGGACAGCTAAACACTGAAGCTTTCTTT
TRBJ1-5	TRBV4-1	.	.	CASSPREISNQPQHF	TGCGCCAGCAGCCCTCGAGAGATTAGCAATCAGCCCCAGCATTTT
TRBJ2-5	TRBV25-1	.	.	CASSESGRETQYF	TGTGCCAGCAGTGAGTCTGGGCGCGAGACCCAGTACTTC
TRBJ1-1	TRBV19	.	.	CASKEGRGNTEAFF	TGTGCCAGTAAGGAAGGCAGGGGTAACACTGAAGCTTTCTTT
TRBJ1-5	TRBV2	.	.	CASSPDTFNQPQHF	TGTGCCAGCAGTCCCGACACCTTCAATCAGCCCCAGCATTTT